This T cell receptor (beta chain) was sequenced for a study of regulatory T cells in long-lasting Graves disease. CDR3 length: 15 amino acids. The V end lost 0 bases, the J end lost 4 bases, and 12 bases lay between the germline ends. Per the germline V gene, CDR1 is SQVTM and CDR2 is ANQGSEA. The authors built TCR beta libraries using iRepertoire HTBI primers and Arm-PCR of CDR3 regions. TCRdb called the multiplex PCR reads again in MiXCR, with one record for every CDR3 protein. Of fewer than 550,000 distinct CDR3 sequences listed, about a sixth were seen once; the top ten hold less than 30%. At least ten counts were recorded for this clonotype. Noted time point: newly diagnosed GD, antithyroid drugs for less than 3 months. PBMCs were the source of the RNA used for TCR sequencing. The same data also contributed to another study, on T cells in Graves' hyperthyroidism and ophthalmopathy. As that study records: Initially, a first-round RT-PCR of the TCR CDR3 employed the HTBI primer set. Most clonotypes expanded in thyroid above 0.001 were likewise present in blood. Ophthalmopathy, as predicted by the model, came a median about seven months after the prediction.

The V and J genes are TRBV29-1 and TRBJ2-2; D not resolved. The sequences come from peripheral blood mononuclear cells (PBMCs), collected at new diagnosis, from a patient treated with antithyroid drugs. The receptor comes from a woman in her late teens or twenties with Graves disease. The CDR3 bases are TGCAGCGTTGAAGATAGATCCATGGGCACCGGGGAGCTGTTTTTT. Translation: CSVEDRSMGTGELFF.